The clone carrying this T cell receptor (beta chain) was seen only a few times. No antigen is known for it. Patients having uncontrolled infection, another autoimmune disease, pregnancy or lactation were not included. Each diagnosis drew on symptoms, thyroxine, TRAb, thyroid ultrasound and orbital computed tomography findings. The entry originates in a study of T cells in Graves' hyperthyroidism and ophthalmopathy. Study-wide context: Peripheral blood samples were taken at initial diagnosis, prior to any treatment. Study-level findings and limits: In the blood, most expanded thyroid clonotypes above 0.001 appeared as well.

V was clipped by 3 bases and J by 3 bases; unmatched bases: 4. The CDR3 has 16 residues. Per germline, CDR1 WSHSY and CDR2 SAAADI. Amplification targeted TCR beta CDR3 regions from RNA transcripts. During a first-round RT-PCR of the TCR CDR3, the HTBI primer set was used. TCRdb passed the multiplex PCR reads through MiXCR, listing each CDR3 protein once. The data hold a few hundred thousand distinct CDR3 sequences, with around 15% observed a single time. The chain recombines TRBV10-2 with TRBJ2-3, with TRBD2 matching 12 bases. This clonotype originated in a middle-aged woman with Graves' ophthalmopathy. The sample comprised blood. CDR3 coding DNA: TGCGCCAGCAGTGACCCTCTAGCGGGGGGGACAGATACGCAGTATTTT. Protein product: CASSDPLAGGTDTQYF.